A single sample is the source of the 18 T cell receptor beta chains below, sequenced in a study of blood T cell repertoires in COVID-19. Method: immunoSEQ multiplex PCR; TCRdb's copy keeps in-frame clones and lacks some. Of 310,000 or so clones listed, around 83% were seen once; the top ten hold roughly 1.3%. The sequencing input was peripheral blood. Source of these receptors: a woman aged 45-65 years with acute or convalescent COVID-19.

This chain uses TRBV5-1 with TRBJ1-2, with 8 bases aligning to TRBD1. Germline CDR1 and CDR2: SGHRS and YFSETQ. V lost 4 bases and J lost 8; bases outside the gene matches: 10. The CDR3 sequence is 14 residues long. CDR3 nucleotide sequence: TGCGCCAGCAGCCCCGGGACAGGTCAGAGGGGCTACACCTTC. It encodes CASSPGTGQRGYTF.

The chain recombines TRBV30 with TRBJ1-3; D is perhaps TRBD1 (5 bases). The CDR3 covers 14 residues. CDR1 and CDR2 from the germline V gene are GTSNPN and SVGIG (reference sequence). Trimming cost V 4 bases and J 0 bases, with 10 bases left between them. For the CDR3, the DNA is TGTGCCTGGACCGACACAGGCTCTGGAAACACCATATATTTT. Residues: CAWTDTGSGNTIYF.

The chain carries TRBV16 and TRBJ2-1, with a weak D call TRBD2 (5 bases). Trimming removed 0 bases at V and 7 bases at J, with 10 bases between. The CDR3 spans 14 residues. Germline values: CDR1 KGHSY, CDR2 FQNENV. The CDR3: CASSQSGVGNEQFF. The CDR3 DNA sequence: TGTGCCAGCAGCCAATCCGGGGTGGGGAATGAGCAGTTCTTC. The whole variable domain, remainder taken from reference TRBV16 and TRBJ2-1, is GEEVAQTPKHLVRGEGQKAKLYCAPIKGHSYVFWYQQVLKNEFKFLISFQNENVFDETGMPKERFSAKCLPNSPCSLEIQATKLEDSAVYFCASSQSGVGNEQFFGPGTRLTVL.

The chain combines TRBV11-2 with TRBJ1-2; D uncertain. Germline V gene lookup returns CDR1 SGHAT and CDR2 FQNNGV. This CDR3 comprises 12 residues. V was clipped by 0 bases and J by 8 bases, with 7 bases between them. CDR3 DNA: TGTGCCAGCAGCTTAGAAGGGAGCGGCTACACCTTC. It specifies CASSLEGSGYTF.

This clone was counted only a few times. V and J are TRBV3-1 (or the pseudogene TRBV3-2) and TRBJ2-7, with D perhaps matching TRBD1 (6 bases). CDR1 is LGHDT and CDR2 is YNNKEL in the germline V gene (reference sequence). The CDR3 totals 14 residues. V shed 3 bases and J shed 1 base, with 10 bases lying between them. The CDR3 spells CASSHSDRSYEQYF. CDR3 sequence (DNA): TGTGCCAGCAGCCACTCCGACAGGTCCTACGAGCAGTACTTC.

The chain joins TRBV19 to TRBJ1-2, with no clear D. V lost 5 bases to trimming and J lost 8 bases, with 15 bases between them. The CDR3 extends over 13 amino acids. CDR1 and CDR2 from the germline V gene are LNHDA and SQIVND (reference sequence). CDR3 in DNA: TGTGCCAGTAGTCCGCGGGCCAGCGGGGGCTACACCTTC. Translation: CASSPRASGGYTF.

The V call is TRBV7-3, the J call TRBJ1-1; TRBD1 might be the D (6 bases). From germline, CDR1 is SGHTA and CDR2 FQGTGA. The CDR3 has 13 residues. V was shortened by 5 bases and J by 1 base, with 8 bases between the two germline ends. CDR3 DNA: TGTGCCAGCAGCGGACAGAGGAACACTGAAGCTTTCTTT. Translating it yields CASSGQRNTEAFF.

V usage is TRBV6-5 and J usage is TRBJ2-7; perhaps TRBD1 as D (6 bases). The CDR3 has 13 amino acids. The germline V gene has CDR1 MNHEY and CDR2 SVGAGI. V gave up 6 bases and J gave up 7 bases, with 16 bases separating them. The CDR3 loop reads CASRATGHREQYV. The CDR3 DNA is TGTGCCAGCAGAGCTACAGGGCATAGGGAGCAGTACGTC.

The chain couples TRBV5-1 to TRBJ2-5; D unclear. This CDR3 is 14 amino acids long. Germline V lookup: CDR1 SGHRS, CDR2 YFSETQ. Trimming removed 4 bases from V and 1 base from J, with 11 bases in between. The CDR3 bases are TGCGCCAGCAGCATAATAATCTTCCAAGAGACCCAGTACTTC. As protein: CASSIIIFQETQYF.

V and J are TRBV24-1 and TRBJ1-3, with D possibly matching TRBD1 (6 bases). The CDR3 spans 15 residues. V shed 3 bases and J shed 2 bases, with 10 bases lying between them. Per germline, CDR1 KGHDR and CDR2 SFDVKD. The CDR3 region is CATSDTRGTGNTIYF. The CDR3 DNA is TGTGCCACCAGTGATACTAGGGGGACTGGAAACACCATATATTTT.

The CDR3 bases are TGTGCCAGCTCACCCTCCAGGGGTATGAACACTGAAGCTTTCTTT. It specifies CASSPSRGMNTEAFF. This sequence joins TRBV18 and TRBJ1-1; tentative D call: TRBD1 (6 bases). The CDR3 spans 15 residues. V lost 3 bases to trimming and J lost 0 bases, with 11 bases between them. Germline loops: CDR1 KGHSH, CDR2 LQKENI.

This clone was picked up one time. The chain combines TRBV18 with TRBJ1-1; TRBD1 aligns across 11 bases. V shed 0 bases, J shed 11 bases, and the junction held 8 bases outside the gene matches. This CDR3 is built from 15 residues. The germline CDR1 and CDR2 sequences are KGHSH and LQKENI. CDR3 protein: CASSPPMDRGRRAFF. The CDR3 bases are TGTGCCAGCTCACCACCGATGGACAGGGGGCGCAGGGCTTTCTTT.

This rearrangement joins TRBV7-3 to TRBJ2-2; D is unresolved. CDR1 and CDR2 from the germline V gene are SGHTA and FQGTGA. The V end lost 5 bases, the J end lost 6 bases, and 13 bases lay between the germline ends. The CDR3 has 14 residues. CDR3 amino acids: CASSPALNAGELFF. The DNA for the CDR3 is TGTGCCAGCAGCCCCGCGTTAAATGCCGGGGAGCTGTTTTTT.

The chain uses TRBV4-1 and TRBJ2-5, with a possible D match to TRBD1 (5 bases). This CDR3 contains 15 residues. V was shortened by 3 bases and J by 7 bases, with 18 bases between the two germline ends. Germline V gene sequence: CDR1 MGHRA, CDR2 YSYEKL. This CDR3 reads CASSQPRKQERTQYF. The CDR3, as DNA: TGCGCCAGCAGCCAGCCCCGCAAACAGGAGCGGACCCAGTACTTC.

The CDR3 DNA is TGTGCCAGCAGCCGGGACAGGGGAGGAAACACTGAAGCTTTCTTT. The encoded protein is CASSRDRGGNTEAFF. This chain connects TRBV7-2 to TRBJ1-1; 10 nucleotides align to TRBD1. The CDR3 is 15 residues long. The V and J ends lost 5 bases and 2 bases, in that order; junction bases with no gene match: 5. CDR1 and CDR2 from the germline V gene are SGHTA and FQGNSA.

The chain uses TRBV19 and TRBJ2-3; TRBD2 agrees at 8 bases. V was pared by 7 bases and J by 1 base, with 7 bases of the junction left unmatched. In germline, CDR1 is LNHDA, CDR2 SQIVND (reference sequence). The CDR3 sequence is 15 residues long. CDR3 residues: CASTSLAAGTDTQYF. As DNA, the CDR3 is TGTGCCAGTACTTCACTAGCGGCGGGCACAGATACGCAGTATTTT.

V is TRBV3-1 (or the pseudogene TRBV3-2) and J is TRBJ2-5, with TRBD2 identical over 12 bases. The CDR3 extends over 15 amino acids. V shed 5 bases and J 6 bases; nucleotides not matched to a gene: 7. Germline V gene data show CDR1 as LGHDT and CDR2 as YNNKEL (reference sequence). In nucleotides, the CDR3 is TGTGCCAGCAGCGCATCTAGCGGGGGGGCGAAGACCCAGTACTTC. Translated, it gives CASSASSGGAKTQYF.

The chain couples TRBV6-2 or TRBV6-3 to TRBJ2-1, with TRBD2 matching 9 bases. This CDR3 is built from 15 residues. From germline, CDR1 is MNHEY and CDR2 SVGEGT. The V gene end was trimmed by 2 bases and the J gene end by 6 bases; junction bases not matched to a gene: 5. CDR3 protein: CASSYRGGGGNEQFF. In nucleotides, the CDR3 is TGTGCCAGCAGTTACCGAGGCGGGGGGGGCAATGAGCAGTTCTTC.